This T cell receptor (beta chain) was recovered during a study of blood T cell repertoires in COVID-19 (dated by TCRdb to 2018 to 2020). Describing the broader study: The collaborator samples originated in the United States, Italy and Spain and spanned the acute and convalescent phases of COVID-19. Sample metadata almost always included a de-identified subject ID, COVID-19 status, age in years and sex. The dataset comprised deeply sampled blood TCRbeta repertoires from subjects exposed to, actively infected with, or recovered from COVID-19. The repertoires were released in a freely available public database meant as a resource for research on the immune response to SARS-CoV-2. Samples came from the ongoing ImmuneRACE study (first 160 participants) plus 1,254 subjects from 6 global collaborators. The prospective study material was composed of cDNA or gDNA derived from T cells, B-cell-depleted T cells, or PBMCs. HLA class I and class II types, where available, came from metadata supplied by the sample provider rather than from assay-based typing. Broader findings and caveats from the paper: The quantity of clinical and demographic metadata differed by source and by participant and was supplied without curation.

TCRbeta CDR3 regions were amplified from genomic DNA by means of the immunoSEQ Assay, a bias-controlled multiplex PCR. In the source study's methods: Nucleated cell counts per sample were estimated from amplification of reference gene primers within the assay. To quantify the absolute abundance of each unique TCRbeta CDR3 rearrangement, sequence reads were collapsed and filtered. Productive Simpson clonality was computed per sample as the square root of Simpson's diversity index over productive rearrangements. TCRdb's version of the immuneACCESS table is confined to in-frame rearrangements and falls short of the full clone set. An unresolved V gene accounts for under half of the shortfall where checked; the remainder is of unknown origin. Clone size and V and J calls were adopted from that table, with D and trimming inferred from the DNA. The sample table holds hundreds of thousands of clones, of which almost 90% were seen once. The top ten constitute about 11% of the sample.

The CDR3 sequence holds 15 residues, the cysteine and phenylalanine included. Just the 45-base CDR3 DNA is kept, in frame starting at base 1. CDR1 and CDR2 were assigned from the germline V gene as SNHLY and FYNNEI. At the junction V is shortened by 4 bases and J by 3 bases; bases outside the gene matches: 2. Concerning this clone itself: It has no known antigen specificity. Base qualities are not at hand, and no much larger clone is one base apart. This sample also contains other DNA sequences that code for the same CDR3.

One collaborating source in Seattle enrolled patients during active infection and followed them longitudinally through the course of disease. Collaborating institutions collected whole blood in K2EDTA tubes following their own protocols. For TCRbeta analysis, collaborators shipped samples in one of three forms: frozen whole blood, isolated PBMCs, or DNA extracted from either of those sample types. Here the chain combines TRBV2 and TRBJ2-1, and 11 junctional nucleotides match TRBD2. The specimen was peripheral blood. The origin of this receptor is a woman under 40 with COVID-19, enrolled during active disease. The DNA reads as follows: TGTGCCAGCAGTGTAACTAGCGGGAGCTACAATGAGCAGTTCTTC. It translates to CASSVTSGSYNEQFF.